The 29 T cell receptor beta chains below come from one sample, sequenced in a study of post-analysis software for immune sequencing data. The library was made from cDNA and included unique molecular identifiers. One entry per CDR3 protein results from TCRdb running MiXCR on the PCR reads. The sample has a few hundred thousand distinct CDR3 sequences, 39% seen once. Findings of the study overall: Patients had higher frequencies than controls of roughly five TRBV segments, including TRBV5-6, TRBV5-1 and TRBV20-1.

For these receptors, no antigen is known. Sequenced sample: blood. The receptors stem from a girl aged 2 to 10 with multiple sclerosis.

This clonotype showed up just once. The chain links TRBV9 to TRBJ1-2, with D perhaps TRBD1 (5 bases). The CDR3 extends over 16 amino acids. V was pared by 3 bases and J by 2 bases, with 17 bases between. Germline CDR1 SGDLS, CDR2 YYNGEE. The CDR3 protein is CASSAPPTGFNYGYTF. The CDR3 DNA reads as TGTGCCAGCAGCGCCCCTCCCACAGGCTTCAACTATGGCTACACCTTC.

For the CDR3, the DNA is TGCAGTGCTTCCTGGACGACAGGGGGCGAAACAGATACGCAGTATTTT. This sequence encodes CSASWTTGGETDTQYF. The chain links TRBV20-1 to TRBJ2-3; 10 positions match TRBD1. Germline V CDR1 and CDR2: DFQATT, SNEGSKA (reference sequence). Trimming cost V 5 bases and J 3 bases; bases outside gene matches: 11. The CDR3 is 16 amino acids.

This chain uses TRBV4-3 with TRBJ2-1, with a tentative D call TRBD1 (5 bases). V was pared by 1 base and J by 5 bases, with 18 bases between. This CDR3 contains 17 residues. Germline V gene lookup returns CDR1 LGHNA and CDR2 YSLEER. CDR3 coding DNA: TGCGCCAGCAGCCAAGTCATGACAGCATTTTATGACAATGAGCAGTTCTTC. Its translation: CASSQVMTAFYDNEQFF.

The genes are TRBV20-1 and TRBJ2-5, with 8 nucleotides matching TRBD1. CDR1 is DFQATT and CDR2 is SNEGSKA in the germline V gene (reference sequence). This CDR3 spans 13 amino acids. Germline trimming cut 6 bases from V and 5 bases from J; bases unmatched to any gene: 8. CDR3 coding DNA: TGCAGTGCCGCGGGACAGGCGTCCGAGACCCAGTACTTC. It is translated as CSAAGQASETQYF.

The rearrangement uses TRBV5-1 and TRBJ1-5; D perhaps matches TRBD1 (5 bases). Germline CDR1 SGHRS, CDR2 YFSETQ. V was shortened by 9 bases and J by 0 bases, with 16 bases between the two germline ends. This CDR3 spans 15 amino acids. CDR3 bases: TGCGCCAACCGGTGGGGGGATTTTAGCAATCAGCCCCAGCATTTT. Translated: CANRWGDFSNQPQHF.

This clonotype was counted between two and nine times. The chain is built from TRBV7-9 and TRBJ2-7; 7 nucleotides line up with TRBD1. The CDR3 is made up of 15 amino acids. Germline CDR1 reads SEHNR; CDR2 reads FQNEAQ (reference sequence). The V and J ends lost 4 bases and 3 bases, in that order; junction bases with no gene match: 9. The CDR3 sequence: CASSSLRDSYYEQYF. The DNA of the CDR3 is TGTGCCAGCAGCTCTTTACGGGACAGCTACTACGAGCAGTACTTC. Looking up the rest from reference TRBV7-9 and TRBJ2-7 gives the full variable domain: DTGVSQNPRHKITKRGQNVTFRCDPISEHNRLYWYRQTLGQGPEFLTYFQNEAQLEKSRLLSDRFSAERPKGSFSTLEIQRTEQGDSAMYLCASSSLRDSYYEQYFGPGTRLTVT.

In its sample, this clonotype was seen many times. The chain uses TRBV7-2 and TRBJ2-4; TRBD1 aligns across 10 bases. The ends lost 4 bases at V and 4 bases at J; junction bases unmatched: 7. The CDR3 loop spans 16 amino acids. Germline V CDR1 and CDR2: SGHTA, FQGNSA. CDR3 protein: CASSSRGTGAKNIQYF. CDR3 in DNA: TGTGCCAGCAGCTCCCGAGGGACAGGGGCGAAAAACATTCAGTACTTC.

The chain links TRBV12-3 or TRBV12-4 to TRBJ2-7; D is uncertain. The CDR3 has 14 residues. Trimming shortened V by 5 bases and J by 1 base, and 12 bases separated the two germline ends. The CDR3 nucleotides are TGTGCCAGCAGTCCAATAGGGCTATCCTACGAGCAGTACTTC. Translating gives CASSPIGLSYEQYF.

The chain employs TRBV2 and TRBJ2-1; D is uncertain. V was trimmed by 6 bases and J by 11 bases, leaving 8 bases between them. The CDR3 loop spans 10 amino acids. CDR1 SNHLY and CDR2 FYNNEI come from the germline V gene. The CDR3 here is CASRDGQQFF. CDR3 in DNA: TGTGCCAGCAGGGACGGACAGCAGTTCTTC.

The chain links TRBV5-1 to TRBJ2-1; perhaps TRBD2 as D (6 bases). Looked up from germline, CDR1 is SGHRS and CDR2 is YFSETQ. The V end lost 2 bases, the J end lost 4 bases, and 16 bases lay between the germline ends. There are 16 residues in the CDR3. The DNA for the CDR3 is TGCGCCAGCAGCTTCTACTCCGGGACTGGTTACAATGAGCAGTTCTTC. Amino acids: CASSFYSGTGYNEQFF.

The CDR3 is CSARSGYGYTF. The CDR3 DNA reads as TGCAGTGCTAGAAGCGGTTATGGCTACACCTTC. V usage is TRBV20-1 and J usage is TRBJ1-2; D is unresolved. There are 11 residues in the CDR3. Germline assignment: CDR1 DFQATT and CDR2 SNEGSKA (reference sequence). The germline V and J ends were trimmed by 2 bases and 5 bases, with 6 bases remaining between them.

This clonotype occurred a few times. This chain links TRBV15 with TRBJ1-2, with 8 bases aligning to TRBD1. After removal of 1 base from V and 4 bases from J, the junction contained 5 bases not matched to a gene. Per germline, CDR1 LNHNV and CDR2 YYDKDF (reference sequence). CDR3 length: 15 amino acids. CDR3 nucleotides: TGTGCCACCAGCAGAGCCAGGGGGCAGGGCTATGGCTACACCTTC. Its translation is CATSRARGQGYGYTF.

This clonotype turned up a few times. This chain connects TRBV20-1 to TRBJ2-5, with 8 bases lining up with TRBD2. The J call is doubtful: the DNA matches TRBJ2-7 better. The CDR3 extends over 15 amino acids. The V gene's germline CDR1 is DFQATT and CDR2 SNEGSKA (reference sequence). CDR3 sequence reads: CSARPFRGGRSEQYF. The CDR3 DNA reads TGCAGTGCTAGGCCATTCCGGGGGGGTCGCTCCGAGCAGTACTTC.

This clonotype appeared once. The chain employs TRBV20-1 and TRBJ1-1, with 9 nucleotides matching TRBD1. Trimming took 0 bases from V and 4 from J; bases not matched to a gene: 3. The CDR3 runs to 14 residues. Per the germline V gene, CDR1 is DFQATT and CDR2 is SNEGSKA (reference sequence). The CDR3 DNA is TGCAGTGCTAGAGATATACAGGGGGCCACTGAAGCTTTCTTT. It specifies CSARDIQGATEAFF.

CDR3 DNA sequence: TGTGCCAGCAGCCTCTACAAAAACATTCAGTACTTC. This sequence encodes CASSLYKNIQYF. The chain combines TRBV28 with TRBJ2-4; D is undetermined. The V end was cut by 6 bases, the J end by 3 bases, with 6 bases between. The germline V gene encodes CDR1 MDHEN and CDR2 SYDVKM. This CDR3 region has 12 residues.

As DNA, the CDR3 is TGCGCCAGCAGCTTCGCCGAAGGGGGCGTTTACGAGCAGTACTTC. This gives the protein CASSFAEGGVYEQYF. This chain connects TRBV5-1 to TRBJ2-7; TRBD1 agrees at 7 bases. The CDR3 runs to 15 residues. Per germline, CDR1 SGHRS and CDR2 YFSETQ. V lost 2 bases, J lost 4 bases, and 9 bases stayed unmatched.

This chain joins TRBV29-1 and TRBJ2-4; a possible D gene is TRBD2 (5 bases). The germline gives CDR1 SQVTM, CDR2 ANQGSEA. Trimming took 4 bases from V and 13 from J, leaving 26 bases between them. CDR3 length: 15 amino acids. CDR3 residues: CSVGPRPAASKEQYF. CDR3 nucleotides: TGCAGCGTTGGTCCTAGGCCAGCGGCCTCGAAAGAACAGTACTTC.

This clonotype showed up just a few times. The gene calls are TRBV7-2 and TRBJ1-4; D gene uncertain. This CDR3 region has 13 residues. V lost 1 base and J lost 8, with 8 bases in between. Germline loops: CDR1 SGHTA, CDR2 FQGNSA. DNA for the CDR3: TGTGCCAGCAGCTTAGGAGGTGGGGAAAAACTGTTTTTT. It yields the protein CASSLGGGEKLFF.

The chain is built from TRBV14 and TRBJ2-5; tentative D call: TRBD2 (5 bases). Trimming removed 1 base at V and 5 bases at J, with 14 bases between. The CDR3 contains 15 residues. Germline CDR1 is SGHDN and CDR2 is FVKESK. The CDR3 sequence: CASSQGTGIGETQYF. In DNA, the CDR3 is TGTGCCAGCAGCCAAGGAACGGGGATTGGGGAGACCCAGTACTTC.

Concerning this clonotype itself: An end of the junction differs from the germline gene, which may be a read error. The chain carries TRBV7-7 and TRBJ2-5; TRBD2 agrees at 8 bases. There are 15 residues in the CDR3. Germline V lookup: CDR1 SSHAT, CDR2 FNYEAQ (reference sequence). The CDR3 is CASSLELAGQETQYF. Written as DNA, the CDR3 is TGTGCTAGCAGCTTAGAGCTAGCGGGCCAAGAGACCCAGTACTTC.

A word on this clonotype: Mismatch with germline at one junction end may stem from a read error. This chain connects TRBV3-1 to TRBJ2-7; TRBD1 aligns across 10 bases. Germline lookup yields CDR1 LGHDT and CDR2 YNNKEL (reference sequence). The CDR3 consists of 16 residues. CDR3 nucleotides: TGTGCCAGCGGCCAAGACCCGGGACAGGGGTTCCACGAGCAGTACTTC. Protein: CASGQDPGQGFHEQYF.

The chain combines TRBV7-9 with TRBJ2-1; 14 positions agree with TRBD2. The CDR3 is 17 residues long. The J segment lost 3 bases and the V segment lost 5 bases, leaving 6 bases of the junction unmatched. Germline V gene lookup returns CDR1 SEHNR and CDR2 FQNEAQ (reference sequence). The CDR3 DNA follows: TGTGCCAGCAGCGTCGGGACTAGCGGGAGATACTACAATGAGCAGTTCTTC. Translating it yields CASSVGTSGRYYNEQFF.

Only a few counts were recorded for this clonotype. The V and J genes are TRBV6-5 and TRBJ2-4; a possible D gene is TRBD1 (6 bases). The tail of the sequence fits TRBJ2-7 better, so the J call may be wrong. Germline V gene data show CDR1 as MNHEY and CDR2 as SVGAGI. The CDR3 is 13 amino acids. This chain's CDR3 is CASSYSYRDEQYF. CDR3 sequence (DNA): TGTGCCAGCAGTTACTCGTACAGGGACGAGCAGTACTTC.

The rearrangement links TRBV12-3 or TRBV12-4 to TRBJ2-1; 8 bases map to TRBD1. J gave up 9 bases and V 2 bases, and 9 bases lay outside the gene matches. This CDR3 region has 15 residues. The chain's CDR3 is CASSLTGQGDREQFF. CDR3 in DNA: TGTGCCAGCAGTTTAACTGGACAGGGAGACCGTGAGCAGTTCTTC.

This clonotype came up a few times. The rearrangement joins TRBV11-1 to TRBJ2-6, with TRBD1 matching 8 bases. The trim removed 6 bases at V and 0 bases at J, leaving 10 bases unmatched. There are 18 residues in the CDR3. Germline CDR1 reads SGHAT; CDR2 reads FQDESV (reference sequence). The CDR3 here is CASRKGQGAYSGANVLTF. CDR3 coding DNA: TGTGCCAGCAGAAAAGGGCAGGGGGCATACTCTGGGGCCAACGTCCTGACTTTC.

The chain couples TRBV28 to TRBJ2-4; the D is unclear. This CDR3 comprises 12 residues. The germline V gene encodes CDR1 MDHEN and CDR2 SYDVKM. V was pared by 3 bases and J by 13 bases, with 13 bases between. The DNA of the CDR3 is TGTGCCAGCAGTTTGAATAGGCAGGAGCAGTACTTC. Protein sequence: CASSLNRQEQYF.

J is TRBJ1-2 and V is TRBV28, with 7 bases that match TRBD1. With 2 bases clipped from V and 5 bases from J, the junction kept 5 bases outside the gene matches. The CDR3 loop spans 14 amino acids. CDR1 is MDHEN, CDR2 SYDVKM, per germline. This CDR3 is CASSLPNRGYGYTF. CDR3 coding DNA: TGTGCCAGCAGTTTACCTAACAGGGGATATGGCTACACCTTC.

This clonotype has a handful of counts. The rearrangement links TRBV11-1 to TRBJ2-6; 8 bases fit TRBD2. V trimming: 4 bases; J trimming: 0 bases; junction bases outside the gene matches: 17. The CDR3 loop spans 21 amino acids. Germline values: CDR1 SGHAT, CDR2 FQDESV (reference sequence). DNA of the CDR3: TGTGCCAGCAGCTCCCCCGCCCTCGGGAGGGCCTATAGCTCTGGGGCCAACGTCCTGACTTTC. It yields the protein CASSSPALGRAYSSGANVLTF.

In this sample, this clonotype turned up once. The chain recombines TRBV3-1 with TRBJ1-2; D is uncertain. V was shortened by 0 bases and J by 0 bases, with 8 bases between the two germline ends. Per the germline V gene, CDR1 is LGHDT and CDR2 is YNNKEL (reference sequence). The CDR3 contains 15 residues. Here the CDR3 DNA reads TGTGCCAGCAGCCAAGAGTCGGCAACTAACTATGGCTACACCTTC. Translation gives CASSQESATNYGYTF.